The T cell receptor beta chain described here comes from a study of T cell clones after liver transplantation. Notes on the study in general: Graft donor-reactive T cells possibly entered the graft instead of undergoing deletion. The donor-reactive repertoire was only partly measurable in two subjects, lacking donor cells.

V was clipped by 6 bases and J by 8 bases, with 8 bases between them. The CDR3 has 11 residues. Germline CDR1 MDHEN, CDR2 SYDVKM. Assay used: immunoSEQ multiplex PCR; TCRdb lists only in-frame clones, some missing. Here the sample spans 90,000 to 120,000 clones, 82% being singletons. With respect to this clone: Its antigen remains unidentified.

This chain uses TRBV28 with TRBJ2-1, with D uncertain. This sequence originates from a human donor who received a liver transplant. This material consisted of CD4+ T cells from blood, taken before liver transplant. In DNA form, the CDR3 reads TGTGCCAGCAGCCCCACTCATGAGCAGTTCTTC. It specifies CASSPTHEQFF.